The sequence of this T cell receptor (beta chain) was determined in a study of regulatory T cells in long-lasting Graves disease. The study's findings and limits: Analyses excluded thyroid tissue, covering peripheral blood alone.

Researchers made TCR beta libraries by using iRepertoire HTBI primers and running Arm-PCR on CDR3 regions. TCRdb re-derived calls from the multiplex PCR reads in MiXCR, one entry per CDR3 protein. The sample includes 400,000 to 500,000 distinct CDR3 sequences, roughly 20% of them seen just once. As for this clonotype: Its specificity is not known. The junction does not match germline at one end; this may be a read error.

The CDR3 length is 12 residues. Germline V gene sequence: CDR1 SGHTA, CDR2 FQGNSA. Time point specified: persistent/refractory GD, antithyroid drugs over 5 years with positive TRAb. Generation of the TCR library employed RNA extracted from PBMCs. The sample consisted of peripheral blood mononuclear cells (PBMCs), taken when the disease was refractory, from a patient treated with antithyroid drugs. The TCR originated in a female donor with Graves disease. The rearrangement uses TRBV7-2 and TRBJ2-4; D is possibly TRBD2 (5 bases). Here the CDR3 DNA reads TGTGCCAGCAGCCTAGCCAAAGACATTCAGTACTTC. It is translated as CASSLAKDIQYF.